This TCR beta chain was sequenced in a study of blood T cell repertoires in COVID-19. For the study at large: T cells, B-cell-depleted T cells, or PBMCs provided the cDNA or gDNA that served as material.

Trimming removed 7 bases from V and 5 bases from J, with 24 bases in between. The CDR3 contains 18 residues. Germline assignment: CDR1 MNHEY and CDR2 SMNVEV (reference sequence). Cohort allocation depended upon clinical history that participants reported. As originally analysed: Scientists estimated how many nucleated cells there were by amplifying reference gene primers. Measured with immunoSEQ multiplex PCR; TCRdb has only the in-frame clones, and not every one. D and trimming were read from the DNA, whereas the V and J calls and clone size are those reported in that table. The sample shows some 380,000 clones, 88% of them seen only once.

The clonotype was recovered from a woman between 40 and 50 years old with acute COVID-19. The chain links TRBV27 to TRBJ1-6; D is undetermined. Sequenced sample: PBMCs or T cells enriched from blood (not recorded which). For the CDR3, the DNA is TGTGCCAGCACCGGTAGCGCCCTGAAGAAATTCGATAATTCACCCCTCCACTTT. Residues: CASTGSALKKFDNSPLHF.